This T cell receptor beta chain was documented in a study of T cells in Graves' hyperthyroidism and ophthalmopathy. Notes on the study in general: Researchers report that a 13 V-J model separated ophthalmopathy from stable hyperthyroidism.

Absence of ophthalmopathy progression within 18 months defined stable Graves' hyperthyroidism. Diagnostic decisions used clinical symptoms, serum thyroxine and TRAb, thyroid ultrasound and orbital computed tomography. TCR beta CDR3 regions were amplified from RNA. With the HTBI primer set, the TCR CDR3 went through a first round of RT-PCR. TCRdb redid the calling of the multiplex PCR reads with MiXCR, one entry per CDR3 protein. The data hold approximately 740,000 distinct CDR3 sequences, with less than 15% observed a single time. This clonotype was counted at least ten times. The antigen is undetermined. Trimming left V 2 bases short and J 6 bases short, with 14 bases between. This CDR3 has 14 residues. Per the germline V gene, CDR1 is KGHSH and CDR2 is LQKENI.

The sequence came from a woman between 18 and 29 years old with Graves' hyperthyroidism. V is TRBV18 and J is TRBJ2-7; D is undetermined. Sequenced sample: blood. The CDR3 is CASSPYARGLEQYF. Written as DNA, the CDR3 is TGTGCCAGCTCACCATACGCTCGAGGTCTCGAGCAGTACTTC.